This entry lists 13 T cell receptor delta chains sequenced from one sample in a study of gamma-delta T cells after stem cell transplantation. TCRdb repeated clone calling on the RT-PCR reads with CATT. Here the sample spans roughly 1,100 delta-chain clones, 3.6% being singletons. The source material was gamma-delta T cells. These receptors were collected from a human donor. It is not recorded whose cells these are; they may come from a transplant donor.

Relative to its sample, this clone is large. Additional DNA sequences in this sample encode the identical CDR3. The gene calls are TRDV2 and TRDJ1, with TRDD3 as a possible D gene (5 bases). The CDR3 is 15 amino acids. Germline V gene sequence: CDR1 GEAIGNYY, CDR2 EKD. V was clipped by 0 bases and J by 0 bases, with 10 bases between them. In DNA form, the CDR3 reads TGTGCCTGTGACACCGTTGGGGCTAACACCGATAAACTCATCTTT. It encodes CACDTVGANTDKLIF.

This clone occurred a few times. This probably arose from a read error, given a far larger clone one base away. The chain employs TRDV2 and TRDJ3; 9 positions match TRDD3. The CDR3 is made up of 21 amino acids. Germline V gives CDR1 GEAIGNYY, CDR2 EKD. Germline trimming cut 3 bases from V and 0 bases from J; bases unmatched to any gene: 14. For the CDR3, the DNA is TGTGCCTGTGACTCTCCTACTACTGGGGGACCAATCTCCTGGGACACCCGACAGATGTTTTTC. Its translation: CACDSPTTGGPISWDTRQMFF.

Notes on this clone: Translating this DNA gives a protein that differs at residue 5 from the TCRdb one, which belongs to a much larger clone; a read error is likely, and the protein shown is this translation. The V gene is TRDV2, the J gene TRDJ1, with D uncertain. Germline CDR1 GEAIGNYY, CDR2 EKD. Trimming left V 3 bases short and J 3 bases short, with 16 bases between. The CDR3 contains 15 residues. The DNA for the CDR3 is TGTGCCTGTGACGCGGTAGGAGACTCCTCCGATAAACTCATCTTT. It encodes CACDAVGDSSDKLIF.

Concerning this clone itself: The amino acid sequence in TCRdb belongs to a much larger clone and departs from this DNA's translation at residue 3, likely a sequencing read error; the sequence shown is translated from the DNA. The chain recombines TRDV2 with TRDJ1, with 8 bases lining up with TRDD3. The germline gives CDR1 GEAIGNYY, CDR2 EKD. CDR3 size: 16 residues. For the CDR3, the DNA is TGTGCCCGTGACACCGTGGGGGATTGGGAAAATGACAAACTCATCTTT. Encoded protein: CARDTVGDWENDKLIF.

Worth noting for this clone: This sequence is one base from a far larger clone and is likely a read error. The same CDR3 is also encoded by other DNA sequences in this sample. The chain carries TRDV2 and TRDJ1; TRDD3 matches 8 bases. Germline V CDR1 and CDR2: GEAIGNYY, EKD. This CDR3 has 21 residues. The DNA of the CDR3 is TGTGCCTGTGACACCGGATTCCGGAGTACTGGGGGCCGACAGTACACCGATAAACTCATTTTT. Translating gives CACDTGFRSTGGRQYTDKLIF.

The V call is TRDV2, the J call TRDJ1; 7 nucleotides align to TRDD3. J lost 4 bases, V lost 3 bases, and 16 bases had no gene match. The CDR3 is 17 amino acids. The germline CDR1 and CDR2 sequences are GEAIGNYY and EKD. For the CDR3, the DNA is TGTGCCTGTGACCCGGTACTGGGGATGCGGGATGGCGATAAACTCATCTTT. Translation gives CACDPVLGMRDGDKLIF.

About this clone itself: Relative to the germline gene, one junction end is altered; a read error may explain this. The rearrangement joins TRDV2 to TRDJ1; 9 bases match TRDD3. From germline, CDR1 is GEAIGNYY and CDR2 EKD. This CDR3 comprises 16 residues. CDR3 sequence (DNA): TGTGCCTGTGACCTTACTGGGGGAGATTACACCGATAAACCCATCTTT. Translating it yields CACDLTGGDYTDKPIF.

This clone is judged medium-sized. A far larger clone lies a single base away; this is likely a read error. The same CDR3 also results from other DNA sequences found in this sample. The J gene is TRDJ1, the V gene TRDV2, with 10 bases that match TRDD3. The CDR3 covers 16 residues. Looked up from germline, CDR1 is GEAIGNYY and CDR2 is EKD. The CDR3 nucleotides read TGTGCCTGTGAAACCCTGGGGGATATTTACACCGACAAACTCATCTTT. Translation gives CACETLGDIYTDKLIF.

This clone was observed a few times. This likely came from a read error, as a far larger clone is one base away. The chain joins TRDV2 to TRDJ1; TRDD2 matches at 8 bases. This CDR3 is 24 amino acids long. Per germline, CDR1 GEAIGNYY and CDR2 EKD. V lost 1 base and J lost 0; bases outside the gene matches: 30. The CDR3: CACDTLPTKHTGRYVMGNTDKLIF. CDR3 coding DNA: TGTGCCTGTGACACGCTTCCTACTAAGCATACTGGGAGATACGTAATGGGTAACACCGATAAACTCATCTTT.

This clone was picked up a small number of times. The TCRdb protein, from a much larger clone, departs from this DNA's translation at residue 5, likely by read error; the protein shown derives from the DNA. The CDR3 DNA sequence: TGTGCCTGTGATCAGGTTAGAATGGGGGATACGTACACCGATAAACTCATCTTT. Translation: CACDQVRMGDTYTDKLIF. This chain connects TRDV2 to TRDJ1, with 11 positions matching TRDD3. Germline values: CDR1 GEAIGNYY, CDR2 EKD. The J segment lost 0 bases and the V segment lost 4 bases, leaving 12 bases of the junction unmatched. The CDR3 runs 18 residues.

Regarding this clone: Given a far larger clone just one base away, this is likely a sequencing read error. CDR3 nucleotides: TGTGCCTGTGACACTCTGGGGATAACAACGGGCATCGATAAACTCATCTTT. Translating gives CACDTLGITTGIDKLIF. The chain employs TRDV2 and TRDJ1, with TRDD3 matching 7 bases. The CDR3 extends over 17 amino acids. V shed 1 base and J 4 bases; nucleotides not matched to a gene: 14. Germline loops: CDR1 GEAIGNYY, CDR2 EKD.

About this clone: A read error is likely here: a far larger clone is one base away. The chain has TRDV2 and TRDJ1; the match to TRDD3 covers 12 bases. Germline CDR1 GEAIGNYY, CDR2 EKD. The CDR3 is 17 amino acids. CDR3 nucleotides: TGTGCCCGTGACACGGTACTGGGGGATACTTACACCGATAAACTCATCTTT. Its translation: CARDTVLGDTYTDKLIF.

This clone was seen a handful of times. A read error likely explains this, since a far larger clone differs by one base. Additional DNA sequences in this sample encode the identical CDR3. The chain couples TRDV2 to TRDJ1, with TRDD3 matching over 7 bases. Germline V gene lookup returns CDR1 GEAIGNYY and CDR2 EKD. CDR3 length: 15 amino acids. CDR3 region: CACDTVGGDYDKLIF. The DNA of the CDR3 is TGTGCCTGTGACACGGTCGGGGGGGATTACGATAAGCTCATCTTT.